This is a list of T cell receptor beta chains from one sample in a study of blood T cell repertoires in COVID-19. Repertoires were generated with immunoSEQ multiplex PCR, while TCRdb's copy carries only in-frame clones and drops some. This table has 130,000 to 150,000 clones, approximately 85% appearing once. The sample consisted of peripheral blood. Source of these receptors: a woman aged 55-75 years with COVID-19, enrolled during active disease. Both conserved end residues are part of each CDR3. A D gene is named only where the DNA matches it firmly. The listing skips clone size in some rows; elsewhere it reads once, few, many or a size class.

j_call v_call clone_size d_call cdr3_nt cdr3_aa
TRBJ1-5 TRBV24-1 - TRBD1 TGTGCCACCAGTGATGGTGGGACAGGATTGTTGGGTAGCAATCAGCCCCAGCATTTT CATSDGGTGLLGSNQPQHF
TRBJ2-5 TRBV2 - - TGTGCCAGCAGTGAAGGCTGGGCAGAGACCCAGTACTTC CASSEGWAETQYF
TRBJ1-4 TRBV5-4 - TRBD1 TGTGCCAGCAGCTTGTCCACAGGGGGCGCAGGTGAAAAACTGTTTTTT CASSLSTGGAGEKLFF
TRBJ1-5 TRBV6-1 - - TGTGCCAGCAGTGAAACTCCAGGGTACCCCCAGCATTTT CASSETPGYPQHF
TRBJ2-5 TRBV3-1/TRBV3-2 - TRBD2 TGTGCCAGCAGCCAAGATCCAGCGGGGGCACAAGAGACCCAGTACTTC CASSQDPAGAQETQYF
TRBJ1-4 TRBV5-1 - TRBD1 TGCGCCAGCAGCTTCCGACAGGGTAACGAAAAACTGTTTTTT CASSFRQGNEKLFF
TRBJ1-1 TRBV19 - - TGTGCCAGTAGTATATCGGGGAGGAGACCTGAAGCTTTCTTT CASSISGRRPEAFF
TRBJ1-2 TRBV4-3 - TRBD1 TGCGCCAGCAGCCAAGACTTTCCACAGGGGCGAGGCTACACCTTC CASSQDFPQGRGYTF
TRBJ2-1 TRBV10-1 - TRBD1 TGCGCCAGCAGGGACAGGGGGCACAATGAGCAGTTCTTC CASRDRGHNEQFF
TRBJ2-7 TRBV7-2 - - TGTGCCAGCAGCTTAGTCCCCGTTTTGTACGAGCAGTACTTC CASSLVPVLYEQYF
TRBJ2-3 TRBV6-5 - - TGTGCCAGCAGTTCCCAGACTTGGGATACGCAGTATTTT CASSSQTWDTQYF
TRBJ1-2 TRBV19 - TRBD1 TGTGCCAGTAACGATCCGCCTTCCCGGGACAGAGAGGACGGCTACACCTTC CASNDPPSRDREDGYTF
TRBJ1-2 TRBV9 - - TGTGCCAGCAGCGCACCAATCGGCGGGCCGCAAAACTATGGCTACACCTTC CASSAPIGGPQNYGYTF
TRBJ2-7 TRBV4-2 - TRBD2 TGTGCCAGCAGCCAAGAAGGGACTAGCACCGCCTACGAGCAGTACTTC CASSQEGTSTAYEQYF
TRBJ1-2 TRBV11-2 - TRBD1 TGTGCCAGCAGCCCAACAGGGGGTTATGGCTACACCTTC CASSPTGGYGYTF
TRBJ1-1 TRBV27 - - TGTGCCAGCAGTTCGCTGACAGTGCCTGAAGCTTTCTTT CASSSLTVPEAFF
TRBJ2-5 TRBV7-3 - TRBD2 TGTGCCAGCAGCCTTGGGACTAACCAAGAGACCCAGTACTTC CASSLGTNQETQYF
TRBJ2-7 TRBV5-6 - - TGTGCCAGCAGCTTGGGAGGGGGTCGGGAGCAGTACTTC CASSLGGGREQYF
TRBJ1-2 TRBV7-9 - - TGTGCCAGCAGCTTAGCCGACACCGACTATGGCTACACCTTC CASSLADTDYGYTF
TRBJ1-6 TRBV28 - TRBD1 TGTGCCAGCAGACCTAACAGGGGGCGGGATTCACCCCTCCACTTT CASRPNRGRDSPLHF
TRBJ1-4 TRBV24-1 - TRBD1 TGTGCCACCAGTGATCCGACAGGGGTTGGTAATGAAAAACTGTTTTTT CATSDPTGVGNEKLFF
TRBJ2-7 TRBV10-2 once - TGCGCCAGCAGTGATTACGGCGAGCAGTACTTC CASSDYGEQYF
TRBJ2-1 TRBV19 - - TGTGCCAGTAATCCCGGGGTGTCCTACAATGAGCAGTTCTTC CASNPGVSYNEQFF
TRBJ1-1 TRBV6-2/TRBV6-3 - TRBD1 TGTGCCAGCAGTTACTCGGCAGGGGGCTCTGAAGCTTTCTTT CASSYSAGGSEAFF
TRBJ2-2 TRBV7-3 - - TGTGCCAGCAGCTTATTTTCGACAGGGAACACCGGGGAGCTGTTTTTT CASSLFSTGNTGELFF
TRBJ2-1 TRBV20-1 - TRBD2 TGCAGTGCTAGTCCACCTCTAGCGGGGGCGGGCTCCTACAATGAGCAGTTCTTC CSASPPLAGAGSYNEQFF
TRBJ1-5 TRBV19 - - TGTGCCAGTAGTATAGATCCGTTACTTAGCAATCAGCCCCAGCATTTT CASSIDPLLSNQPQHF
TRBJ1-4 TRBV3-1/TRBV3-2 - - TGTGCCAGCAGCCAACGGGACATCCTTGGCCGAAAACTGTTTTTT CASSQRDILGRKLFF
TRBJ2-7 TRBV15 - - TGTGCCACCAGCAGAGATAGGGACATCTACGAGCAGTACTTC CATSRDRDIYEQYF
TRBJ1-4 TRBV7-9 - - TGTGCCAGCAGCTTAGCAGTGTTGGGGCAGGGGAATGAAAAACTGTTTTTT CASSLAVLGQGNEKLFF
TRBJ1-1 TRBV11-2 - - TGTGCCAGCAGCTTAGGCAGGCTGAACACTGAAGCTTTCTTT CASSLGRLNTEAFF